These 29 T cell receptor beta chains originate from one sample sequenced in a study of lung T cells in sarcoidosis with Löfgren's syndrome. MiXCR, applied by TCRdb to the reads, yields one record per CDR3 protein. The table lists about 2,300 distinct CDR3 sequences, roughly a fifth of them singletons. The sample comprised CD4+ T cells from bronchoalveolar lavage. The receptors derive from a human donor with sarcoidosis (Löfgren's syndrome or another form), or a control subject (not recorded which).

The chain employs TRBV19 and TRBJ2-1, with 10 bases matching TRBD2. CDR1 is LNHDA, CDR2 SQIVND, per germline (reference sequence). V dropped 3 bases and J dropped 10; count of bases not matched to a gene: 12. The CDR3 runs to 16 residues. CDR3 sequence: CASSIPSGSSTHEQFF. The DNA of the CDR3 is TGTGCCAGTAGTATTCCTAGCGGGAGTTCGACGCACGAGCAGTTCTTC.

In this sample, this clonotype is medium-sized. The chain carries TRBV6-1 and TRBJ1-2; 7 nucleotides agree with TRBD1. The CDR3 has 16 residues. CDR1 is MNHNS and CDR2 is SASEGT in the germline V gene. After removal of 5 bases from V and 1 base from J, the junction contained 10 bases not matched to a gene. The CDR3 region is CASSHGTATHNYGYTF. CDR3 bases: TGTGCCAGCAGTCACGGGACAGCCACTCATAACTATGGCTACACCTTC.

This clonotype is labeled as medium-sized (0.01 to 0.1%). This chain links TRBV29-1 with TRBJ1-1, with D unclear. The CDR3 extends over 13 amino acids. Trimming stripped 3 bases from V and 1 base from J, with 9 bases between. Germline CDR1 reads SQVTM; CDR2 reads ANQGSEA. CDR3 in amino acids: CSVDRVGNTEAFF. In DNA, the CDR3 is TGCAGCGTTGATCGCGTTGGGAACACTGAAGCTTTCTTT.

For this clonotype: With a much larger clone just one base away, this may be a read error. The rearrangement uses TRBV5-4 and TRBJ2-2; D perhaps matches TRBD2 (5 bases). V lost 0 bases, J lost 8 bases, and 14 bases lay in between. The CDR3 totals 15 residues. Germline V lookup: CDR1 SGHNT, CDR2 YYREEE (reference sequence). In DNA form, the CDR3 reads TGTGCCAGCAGCTTGGCGGGGATTGCCCCTGGGGAGCTGTTTTTT. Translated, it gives CASSLAGIAPGELFF. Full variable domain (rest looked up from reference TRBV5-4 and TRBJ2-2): ETGVTQSPTHLIKTRGQQVTLRCSSQSGHNTVSWYQQALGQGPQFIFQYYREEENGRGNFPPRFSGLQFPNYSSELNVNALELDDSALYLCASSLAGIAPGELFFGEGSRLTVL.

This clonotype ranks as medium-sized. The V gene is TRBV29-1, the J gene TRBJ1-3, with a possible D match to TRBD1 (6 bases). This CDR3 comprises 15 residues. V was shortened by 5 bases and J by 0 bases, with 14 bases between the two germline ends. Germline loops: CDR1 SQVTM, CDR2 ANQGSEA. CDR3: CSVRTAADSGNTIYF. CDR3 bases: TGCAGCGTTCGGACAGCCGCAGACTCTGGAAACACCATATATTTT.

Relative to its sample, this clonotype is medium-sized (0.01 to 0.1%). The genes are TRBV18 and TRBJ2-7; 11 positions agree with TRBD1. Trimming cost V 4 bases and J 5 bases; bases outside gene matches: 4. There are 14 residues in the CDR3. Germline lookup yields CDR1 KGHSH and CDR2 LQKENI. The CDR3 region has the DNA TGTGCCAGCTCACAATCGGGACAGGGGGACGAGCAGTACTTC. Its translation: CASSQSGQGDEQYF.

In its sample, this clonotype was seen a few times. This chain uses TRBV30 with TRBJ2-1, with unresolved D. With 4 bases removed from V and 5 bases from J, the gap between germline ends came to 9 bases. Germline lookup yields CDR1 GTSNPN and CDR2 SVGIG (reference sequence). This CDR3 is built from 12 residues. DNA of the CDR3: TGTGCCTGGAATCGGGCACACAATGAGCAGTTCTTC. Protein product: CAWNRAHNEQFF.

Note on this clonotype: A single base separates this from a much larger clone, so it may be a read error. As DNA, the CDR3 is TGCAGCGTTGCGGGCGGCTACCGAGAGACCCAGTACTTC. Residues: CSVAGGYRETQYF. V usage is TRBV29-1 and J usage is TRBJ2-5; the D is unclear. There are 13 residues in the CDR3. Germline-derived CDR1 and CDR2 are SQVTM and ANQGSEA. Trimming pared 4 bases from V and 4 bases from J, leaving 13 bases between. The complete variable domain, with remaining parts taken from reference TRBV29-1 and TRBJ2-5, reads SAVISQKPSRDICQRGTSLTIQCQVDSQVTMMFWYRQQPGQSLTLIATANQGSEATYESGFVIDKFPISRPNLTFSTLTVSNMSPEDSSIYLCSVAGGYRETQYFGPGTRLLVL.

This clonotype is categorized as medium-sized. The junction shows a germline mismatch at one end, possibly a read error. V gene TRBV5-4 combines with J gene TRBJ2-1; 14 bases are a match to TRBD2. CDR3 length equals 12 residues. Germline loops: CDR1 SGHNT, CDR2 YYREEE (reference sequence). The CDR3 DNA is TGTGCCAGCAGCCTGACTAGCGGGGGGGGGATCTTC. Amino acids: CASSLTSGGGIF.

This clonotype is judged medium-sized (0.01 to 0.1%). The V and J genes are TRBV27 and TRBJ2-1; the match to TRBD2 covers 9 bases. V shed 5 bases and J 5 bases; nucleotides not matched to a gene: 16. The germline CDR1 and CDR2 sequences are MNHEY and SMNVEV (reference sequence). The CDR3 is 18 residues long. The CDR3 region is CASSPRTMAGGPHNEQFF. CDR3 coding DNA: TGTGCCAGCAGTCCCCGTACCATGGCGGGAGGGCCCCACAATGAGCAGTTCTTC.

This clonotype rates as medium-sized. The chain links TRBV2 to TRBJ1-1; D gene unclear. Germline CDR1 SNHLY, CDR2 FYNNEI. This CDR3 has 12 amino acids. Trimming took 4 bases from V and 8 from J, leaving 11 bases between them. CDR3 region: CASSGNFGEAFF. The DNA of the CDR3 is TGTGCCAGCAGTGGAAACTTTGGCGAAGCTTTCTTT.

This chain's CDR3 is CATRDWDRDTDTQYF. CDR3 sequence (DNA): TGTGCCACCAGGGACTGGGACAGAGATACAGATACGCAGTATTTT. The V and J genes are TRBV27 and TRBJ2-3, with D perhaps matching TRBD1 (7 bases). Looked up from germline, CDR1 is MNHEY and CDR2 is SMNVEV (reference sequence). CDR3 length equals 15 residues. The V end was cut by 10 bases, the J end by 3 bases, with 20 bases between.

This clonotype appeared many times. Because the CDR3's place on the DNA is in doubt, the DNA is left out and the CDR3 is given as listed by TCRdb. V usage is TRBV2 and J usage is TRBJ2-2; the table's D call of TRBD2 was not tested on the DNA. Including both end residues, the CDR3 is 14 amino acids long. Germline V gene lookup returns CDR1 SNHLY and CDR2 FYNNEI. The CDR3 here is CASSEGVAGGSLFF.

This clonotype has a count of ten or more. CDR3 in amino acids: CASSVEISREQFF. Written as DNA, the CDR3 is TGTGCCAGCAGCGTAGAAATCTCCCGTGAGCAGTTCTTC. The V and J genes are TRBV9 and TRBJ2-1; D uncertain. Trimming shortened V by 0 bases and J by 9 bases, and 10 bases separated the two germline ends. Germline V lookup: CDR1 SGDLS, CDR2 YYNGEE. This CDR3 contains 13 residues.

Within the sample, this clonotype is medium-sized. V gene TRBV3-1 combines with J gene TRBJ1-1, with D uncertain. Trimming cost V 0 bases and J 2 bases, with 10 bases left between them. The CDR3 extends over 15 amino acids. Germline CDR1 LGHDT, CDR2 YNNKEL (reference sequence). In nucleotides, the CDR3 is TGTGCCAGCAGCCAAGATTATTCGGGTAACACTGAAGCTTTCTTT. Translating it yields CASSQDYSGNTEAFF.

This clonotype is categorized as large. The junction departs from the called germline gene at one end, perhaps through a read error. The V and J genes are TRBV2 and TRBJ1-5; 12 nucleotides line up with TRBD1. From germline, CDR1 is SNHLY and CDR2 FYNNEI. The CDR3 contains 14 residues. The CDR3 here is CASSGTGGNQPQHF. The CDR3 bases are TGTGCCAGCAGCGGGACAGGGGGCAACCAGCCCCAGCATTTT.

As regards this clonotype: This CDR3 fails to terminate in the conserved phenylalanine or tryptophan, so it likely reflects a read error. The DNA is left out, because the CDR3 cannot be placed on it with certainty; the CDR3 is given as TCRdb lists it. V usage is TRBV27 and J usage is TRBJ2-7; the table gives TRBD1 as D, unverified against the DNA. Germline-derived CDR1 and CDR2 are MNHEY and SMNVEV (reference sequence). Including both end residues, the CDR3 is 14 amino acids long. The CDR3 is CASSLGGSLYERHL.

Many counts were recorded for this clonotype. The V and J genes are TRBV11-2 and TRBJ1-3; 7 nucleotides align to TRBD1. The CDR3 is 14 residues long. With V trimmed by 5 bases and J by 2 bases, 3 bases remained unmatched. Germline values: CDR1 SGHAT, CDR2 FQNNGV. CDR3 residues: CASSEQGAGNTIYF. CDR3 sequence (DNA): TGTGCCAGCAGCGAGCAGGGGGCTGGAAACACCATATATTTT.

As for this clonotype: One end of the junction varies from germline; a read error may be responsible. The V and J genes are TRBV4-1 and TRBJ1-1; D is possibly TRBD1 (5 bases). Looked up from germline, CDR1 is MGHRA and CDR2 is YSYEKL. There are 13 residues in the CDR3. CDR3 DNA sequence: TGCGCCAGCAGCGGAATTCAGGACACTGAAGCTTCCTTT. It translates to CASSGIQDTEASF.

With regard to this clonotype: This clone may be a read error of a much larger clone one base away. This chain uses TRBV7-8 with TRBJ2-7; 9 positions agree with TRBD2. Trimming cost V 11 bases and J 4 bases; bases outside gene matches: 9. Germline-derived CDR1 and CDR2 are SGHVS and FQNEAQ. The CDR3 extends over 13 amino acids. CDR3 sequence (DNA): TGTGCCGGCACGGGACTAGCTGTGTACGAGCAGTACTTC. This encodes CAGTGLAVYEQYF.

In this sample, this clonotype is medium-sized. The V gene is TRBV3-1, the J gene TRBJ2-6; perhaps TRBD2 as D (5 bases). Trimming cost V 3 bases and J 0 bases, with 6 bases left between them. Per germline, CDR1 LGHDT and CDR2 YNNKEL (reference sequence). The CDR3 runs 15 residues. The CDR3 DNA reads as TGTGCCAGCAGCCATGGGAGCTCTGGGGCCAACGTCCTGACTTTC. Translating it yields CASSHGSSGANVLTF.

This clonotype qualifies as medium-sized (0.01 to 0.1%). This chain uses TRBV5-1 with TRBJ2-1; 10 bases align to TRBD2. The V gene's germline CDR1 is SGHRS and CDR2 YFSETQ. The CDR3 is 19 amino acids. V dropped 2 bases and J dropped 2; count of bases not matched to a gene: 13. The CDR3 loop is CASSFPSGSFEGTYNEQFF. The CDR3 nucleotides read TGCGCCAGCAGCTTTCCTAGCGGGAGTTTCGAAGGCACCTACAATGAGCAGTTCTTC.

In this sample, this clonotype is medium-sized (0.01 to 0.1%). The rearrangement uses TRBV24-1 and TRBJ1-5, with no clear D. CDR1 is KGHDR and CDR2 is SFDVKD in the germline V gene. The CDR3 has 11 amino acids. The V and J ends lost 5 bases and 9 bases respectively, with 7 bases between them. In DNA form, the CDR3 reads TGTGCCACCAGTGCGGGCGGGCCCCAGCATTTT. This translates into CATSAGGPQHF.

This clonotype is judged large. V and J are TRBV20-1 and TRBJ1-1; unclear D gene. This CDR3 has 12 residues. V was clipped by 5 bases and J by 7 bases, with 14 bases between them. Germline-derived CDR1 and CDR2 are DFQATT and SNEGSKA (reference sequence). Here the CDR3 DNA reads TGCAGTGCTGTTATCAGCGGACTTGAAGCTTTCTTT. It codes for CSAVISGLEAFF.

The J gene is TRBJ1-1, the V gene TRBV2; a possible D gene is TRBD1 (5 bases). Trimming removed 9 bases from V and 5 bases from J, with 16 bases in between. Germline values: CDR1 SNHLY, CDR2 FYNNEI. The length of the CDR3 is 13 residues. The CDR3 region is CASPGQGRTEAFF. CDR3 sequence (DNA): TGTGCCAGTCCTGGACAAGGGAGGACTGAAGCTTTCTTT.

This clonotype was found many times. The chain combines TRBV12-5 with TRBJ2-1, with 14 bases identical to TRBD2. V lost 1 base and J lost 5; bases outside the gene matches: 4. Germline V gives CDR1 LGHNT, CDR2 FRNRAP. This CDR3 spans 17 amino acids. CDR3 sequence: CASGLGTSGRINNEQFF. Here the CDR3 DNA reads TGTGCTAGTGGTTTGGGGACTAGCGGGAGGATCAACAATGAGCAGTTCTTC.

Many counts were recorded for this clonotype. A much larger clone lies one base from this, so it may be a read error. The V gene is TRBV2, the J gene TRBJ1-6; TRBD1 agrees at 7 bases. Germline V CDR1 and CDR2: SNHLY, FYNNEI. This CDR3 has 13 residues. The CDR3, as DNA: TGTACCAGCTCGTCACAGGGGAATTCACCCCTCCACTTT. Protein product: CTSSSQGNSPLHF. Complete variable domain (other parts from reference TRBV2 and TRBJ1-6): EPEVTQTPSHQVTQMGQEVILRCVPISNHLYFYWYRQILGQKVEFLVSFYNNEISEKSEIFDDQFSVERPDGSNFTLKIRSTKLEDSAMYFCTSSSQGNSPLHFGNGTRLTVT.

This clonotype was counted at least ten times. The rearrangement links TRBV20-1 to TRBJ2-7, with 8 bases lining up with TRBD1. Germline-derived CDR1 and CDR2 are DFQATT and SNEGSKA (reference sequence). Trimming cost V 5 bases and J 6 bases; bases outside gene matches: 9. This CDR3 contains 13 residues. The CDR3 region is CSARQGISSEQYF. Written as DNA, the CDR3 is TGCAGTGCTCGACAGGGGATCTCATCCGAGCAGTACTTC.

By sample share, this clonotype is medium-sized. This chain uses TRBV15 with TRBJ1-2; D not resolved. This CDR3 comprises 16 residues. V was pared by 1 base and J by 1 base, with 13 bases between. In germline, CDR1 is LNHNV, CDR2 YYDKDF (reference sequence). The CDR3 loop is CATSRARTENNYGYTF. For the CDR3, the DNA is TGTGCCACCAGCAGAGCTAGGACTGAGAATAACTATGGCTACACCTTC.